This T cell receptor beta chain was profiled in a study of shared clonotypes between healthy human individuals. Worth noting for this clone: Its specificity is not known.

The assay was immunoSEQ multiplex PCR, and TCRdb's table has in-frame clones only and misses some. The table shows under 1,100,000 clones, with around three quarters occurring only once. Study conclusions and caveats: The study sampled only blood, and tissue repertoires likely differ.

Between the trimmed V and J ends, which lost 4 bases and 0 bases, there was a span of 11 bases. Germline V gives CDR1 SNHLY, CDR2 FYNNEI. This CDR3 is built from 15 residues. The source of this sequence is a man between 18 and 29 years old in good health. Some clones in this sample may be carry-over from other donors' samples. The source material was memory CD4+ T cells from PBMCs. Indicated subset: CD45RA-negative fraction. The genes are TRBV2 and TRBJ2-3; D perhaps matches TRBD2 (5 bases). The CDR3 region is CASSVSEGSTDTQYF. DNA of the CDR3: TGTGCCAGCAGTGTCTCCGAGGGTAGCACAGATACGCAGTATTTT.